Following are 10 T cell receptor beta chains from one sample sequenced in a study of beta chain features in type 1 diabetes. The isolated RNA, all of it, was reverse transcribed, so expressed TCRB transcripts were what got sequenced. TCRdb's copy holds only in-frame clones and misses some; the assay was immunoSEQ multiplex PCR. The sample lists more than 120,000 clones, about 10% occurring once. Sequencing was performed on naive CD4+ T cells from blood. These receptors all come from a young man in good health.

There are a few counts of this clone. The CDR3 sequence is CASRPSGANTGELFF. CDR3 nucleotides: TGTGCCAGCAGACCTAGCGGGGCGAACACCGGGGAGCTGTTTTTT. The J gene is TRBJ2-2, the V gene TRBV5-4; 9 nucleotides align to TRBD2. After removal of 5 bases from V and 0 bases from J, the junction contained 2 bases not matched to a gene. The CDR3 is 15 amino acids. Germline values: CDR1 SGHNT, CDR2 YYREEE (reference sequence).

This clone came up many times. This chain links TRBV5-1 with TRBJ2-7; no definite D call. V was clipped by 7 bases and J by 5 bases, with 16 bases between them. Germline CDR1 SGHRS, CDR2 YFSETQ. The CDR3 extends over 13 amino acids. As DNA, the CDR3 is TGCGCCAGCTCCTCCCCGGGTATCGACGAGCAGTACTTC. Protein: CASSSPGIDEQYF.

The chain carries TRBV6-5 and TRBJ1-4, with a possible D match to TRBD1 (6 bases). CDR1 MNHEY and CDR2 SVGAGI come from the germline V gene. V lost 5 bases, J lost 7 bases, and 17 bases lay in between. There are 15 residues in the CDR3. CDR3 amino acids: CASSPEPLGGEKLFF. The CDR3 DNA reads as TGTGCCAGCAGTCCTGAACCACTAGGGGGTGAAAAACTGTTTTTT.

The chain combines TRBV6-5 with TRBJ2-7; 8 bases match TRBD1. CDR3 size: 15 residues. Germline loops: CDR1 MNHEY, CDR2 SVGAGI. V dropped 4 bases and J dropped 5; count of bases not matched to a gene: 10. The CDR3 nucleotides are TGTGCCAGCAGTTGGCCCAACAGGGGGAGAAACGAGCAGTACTTC. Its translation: CASSWPNRGRNEQYF.

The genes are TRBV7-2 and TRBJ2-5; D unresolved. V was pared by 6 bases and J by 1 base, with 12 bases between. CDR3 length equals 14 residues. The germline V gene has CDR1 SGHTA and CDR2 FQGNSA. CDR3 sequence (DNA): TGTGCCAGCAGTCCACCCTGGCCCCAAGAGACCCAGTACTTC. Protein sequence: CASSPPWPQETQYF.

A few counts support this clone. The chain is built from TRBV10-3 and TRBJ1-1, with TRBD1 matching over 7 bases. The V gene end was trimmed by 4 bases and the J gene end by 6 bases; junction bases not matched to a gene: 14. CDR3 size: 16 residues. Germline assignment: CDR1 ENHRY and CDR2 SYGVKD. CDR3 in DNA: TGTGCCATCAGTGGAGAAAGTACTGGGACAGTTGCTGAAGCTTTCTTT. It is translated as CAISGESTGTVAEAFF.

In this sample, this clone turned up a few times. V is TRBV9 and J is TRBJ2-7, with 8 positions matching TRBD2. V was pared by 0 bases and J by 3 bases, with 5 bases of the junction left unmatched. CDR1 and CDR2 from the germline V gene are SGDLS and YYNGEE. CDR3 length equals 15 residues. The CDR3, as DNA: TGTGCCAGCAGCGTAGGTAGCGGGGAGTACTACGAGCAGTACTTC. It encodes CASSVGSGEYYEQYF.

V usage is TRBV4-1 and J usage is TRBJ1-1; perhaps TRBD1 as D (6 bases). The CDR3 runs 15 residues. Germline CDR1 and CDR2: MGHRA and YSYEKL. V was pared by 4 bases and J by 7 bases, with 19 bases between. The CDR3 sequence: CASSPWGRGMDEAFF. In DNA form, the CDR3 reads TGCGCCAGCAGCCCCTGGGGGCGGGGGATGGATGAAGCTTTCTTT.

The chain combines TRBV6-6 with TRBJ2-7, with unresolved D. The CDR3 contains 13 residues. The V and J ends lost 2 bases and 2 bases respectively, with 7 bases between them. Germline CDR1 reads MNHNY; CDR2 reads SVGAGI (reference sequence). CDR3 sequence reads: CASSYDKTYEQYF. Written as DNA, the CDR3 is TGTGCCAGCAGTTACGACAAAACCTACGAGCAGTACTTC.

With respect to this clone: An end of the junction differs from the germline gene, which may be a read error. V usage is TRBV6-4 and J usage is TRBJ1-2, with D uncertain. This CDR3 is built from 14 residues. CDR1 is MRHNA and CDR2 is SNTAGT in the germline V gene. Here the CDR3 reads CASKAKEGFYGYTF. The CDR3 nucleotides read TGTGCTAGCAAGGCCAAGGAGGGCTTCTATGGCTACACCTTC.